Below are 17 T cell receptor beta chains sequenced from a single sample in a study of CD8+CD57+ T cells in acquired aplastic anemia. Using genomic DNA as the template, TCR beta VDJ and CDR3 profiling was carried out. TCRdb passed the reads through MiXCR, listing each CDR3 protein once. The table records some 190,000 distinct CDR3 sequences, approximately 45% of them present only once. Material: sorted CD4+, CD8+, or CD8+CD57+ T cells (not recorded which) from PBMCs. The receptors were gathered from a human donor in good health.

A word on this clonotype: At one end the junction does not follow the germline gene, possibly because of a read error. This chain joins TRBV7-8 and TRBJ2-1; a weak D match, TRBD1 (5 bases). The CDR3 extends over 13 amino acids. Germline V gene data show CDR1 as SGHVS and CDR2 as FQNEAQ. CDR3 sequence reads: CASSRDRDNGQFF. The CDR3 DNA follows: TGTGCCAGCAGCCGAGACAGAGACAATGGGCAGTTCTTC.

This clonotype was counted many times. The chain carries TRBV9 and TRBJ1-4; D not certain. Germline V gene data show CDR1 as SGDLS and CDR2 as YYNGEE. The length of the CDR3 is 15 residues. The germline V and J ends were trimmed by 0 bases and 0 bases, with 6 bases remaining between them. This CDR3 reads CASSVGATTNEKLFF. CDR3 coding DNA: TGTGCCAGCAGCGTAGGTGCGACAACTAATGAAAAACTGTTTTTT. Using reference TRBV9 and TRBJ1-4 for the parts outside the CDR3, the full variable domain is DSGVTQTPKHLITATGQRVTLRCSPRSGDLSVYWYQQSLDQGLQFLIQYYNGEERAKGNILERFSAQQFPDLHSELNLSSLELGDSALYFCASSVGATTNEKLFFGSGTQLSVL.

The chain has TRBV10-3 and TRBJ2-5, with 7 bases matching TRBD2. V lost 6 bases and J lost 0; bases outside the gene matches: 7. The length of the CDR3 is 15 residues. Germline CDR1 reads ENHRY; CDR2 reads SYGVKD. This chain's CDR3 is CAISRGGRDQETQYF. The CDR3 DNA reads as TGTGCCATCAGCCGGGGAGGGCGGGACCAAGAGACCCAGTACTTC.

The V gene is TRBV2, the J gene TRBJ2-5; 15 nucleotides line up with TRBD2. Germline assignment: CDR1 SNHLY and CDR2 FYNNEI. The CDR3 covers 17 residues. V dropped 6 bases and J dropped 1; count of bases not matched to a gene: 6. CDR3 DNA sequence: TGTGCCAGCAGGAGAGGGACTAGCGGGGGGCTCCAAGAGACCCAGTACTTC. It codes for CASRRGTSGGLQETQYF.

This clonotype occurred many times. The chain uses TRBV14 and TRBJ2-2; no clear D gene. V was cut by 3 bases and J by 6 bases, with 8 bases left in between. Germline assignment: CDR1 SGHDN and CDR2 FVKESK. The CDR3 extends over 13 amino acids. The CDR3 here is CASSHNPAGELFF. The CDR3 DNA is TGTGCCAGCAGCCACAACCCCGCCGGGGAGCTGTTTTTT.

Remarks on this clonotype: One end of the junction does not line up with germline, which may come from a read error. CDR3 in amino acids: CACSPDNQPQHF. CDR3 coding DNA: TGTGCCTGCAGCCCGGACAATCAGCCCCAGCATTTT. The rearrangement links TRBV7-9 to TRBJ1-5; no clear D gene. CDR1 and CDR2 (germline): SEHNR, FQNEAQ (reference sequence). The CDR3 is made up of 12 amino acids.

This chain connects TRBV29-1 to TRBJ2-1; 8 bases map to TRBD2. The germline gives CDR1 SQVTM, CDR2 ANQGSEA. This CDR3 comprises 13 residues. V dropped 4 bases and J dropped 7; count of bases not matched to a gene: 6. The CDR3 DNA sequence: TGCAGCGTTGTTTACTCGGGGGGGAATGAGCAGTTCTTC. It yields the protein CSVVYSGGNEQFF.

This clonotype was seen a handful of times. The chain employs TRBV20-1 and TRBJ2-7; D is undetermined. This CDR3 has 15 amino acids. V was clipped by 3 bases and J by 2 bases, with 17 bases between them. The germline gives CDR1 DFQATT, CDR2 SNEGSKA (reference sequence). The CDR3 DNA is TGCAGTGCTAGGCGGTCAAAATCCACAGCCTACGAGCAGTACTTC. Its translation is CSARRSKSTAYEQYF.

This clonotype was detected only a few times. The chain links TRBV2 to TRBJ2-2, with D possibly being TRBD1 (6 bases). V was pared by 6 bases and J by 0 bases, with 14 bases between. Germline V gene lookup returns CDR1 SNHLY and CDR2 FYNNEI. The CDR3 sequence is 16 residues long. The CDR3, as DNA: TGTGCCAGCAGAGGGGACATCTACGCGAACACCGGGGAGCTGTTTTTT. It translates to CASRGDIYANTGELFF.

J is TRBJ2-7 and V is TRBV2; no reliable D call. V was trimmed by 10 bases and J by 1 base, leaving 20 bases between them. The CDR3 is 15 amino acids. Germline V gene data show CDR1 as SNHLY and CDR2 as FYNNEI. CDR3 sequence reads: CATSTSRTTSYEQYF. The CDR3, as DNA: TGTGCCACCAGCACCTCCCGGACCACTTCCTACGAGCAGTACTTC.

This chain connects TRBV10-3 to TRBJ2-7; 10 bases align to TRBD1. The V and J ends lost 10 bases and 2 bases, in that order; junction bases with no gene match: 8. The CDR3 is 14 amino acids. Germline CDR1 is ENHRY and CDR2 is SYGVKD. The CDR3 bases are TGTGCCAGCAGCCGGACAGGGGGGACCTACGAGCAGTACTTC. This translates into CASSRTGGTYEQYF.

The rearrangement uses TRBV7-6 and TRBJ2-7; maybe TRBD1 (6 bases). The CDR3 loop spans 14 amino acids. Per germline, CDR1 SGHVS and CDR2 FNYEAQ. Trimming pared 2 bases from V and 4 bases from J, leaving 12 bases between. The CDR3 reads CASSLWDTGYEQYF. CDR3 bases: TGTGCCAGCAGCTTATGGGACACAGGATACGAGCAGTACTTC.

The chain couples TRBV20-1 to TRBJ2-1; perhaps TRBD2 as D (6 bases). Germline V CDR1 and CDR2: DFQATT, SNEGSKA (reference sequence). The CDR3 runs to 14 residues. The DNA for the CDR3 is TGCGGTGTTTATCTCGGGACTGCTTACAATGAGCAGTTCTTC. Its protein is CGVYLGTAYNEQFF.

This clonotype was detected many times. V is TRBV7-9 and J is TRBJ1-2; D gene unclear. The ends were cut back, 1 base at V and 5 bases at J, with 14 bases in the middle. The length of the CDR3 is 15 residues. The germline V gene has CDR1 SEHNR and CDR2 FQNEAQ (reference sequence). The CDR3 DNA reads TGTGCCAGCAGCTTAGTCGGCAGCACCGCTTATGGCTACACCTTC. It encodes CASSLVGSTAYGYTF.

This clonotype appeared many times. The CDR3 DNA sequence: TGCAGCGTTGGTTTCGGGTATGGCTACACCTTC. Translation gives CSVGFGYGYTF. The rearrangement uses TRBV29-1 and TRBJ1-2; D gene ambiguous. CDR1 is SQVTM, CDR2 ANQGSEA, per germline. The V end lost 4 bases, the J end lost 5 bases, and 8 bases lay between the germline ends. This CDR3 contains 11 residues.

V usage is TRBV19 and J usage is TRBJ2-7; a possible D gene is TRBD2 (5 bases). Per germline, CDR1 LNHDA and CDR2 SQIVND (reference sequence). V lost 6 bases, J lost 5 bases, and 23 bases lay in between. This CDR3 spans 16 amino acids. Here the CDR3 DNA reads TGTGCCAGTAGCCCGTCCCTCCTGCGAGGGTCCCACGAGCAGTACTTC. This encodes CASSPSLLRGSHEQYF.

This clonotype has ten or more counts. The CDR3: CATSDQRELGDTQYF. In DNA, the CDR3 is TGTGCCACCAGTGATCAGCGGGAGCTGGGAGATACGCAGTATTTT. The genes are TRBV24-1 and TRBJ2-3; 8 bases agree with TRBD2. The CDR3 spans 15 residues. With 3 bases clipped from V and 5 bases from J, the junction kept 6 bases outside the gene matches. The germline CDR1 and CDR2 sequences are KGHDR and SFDVKD.